The clone carrying this TCR beta chain was picked up a small number of times. Its antigen is not known. From germline, CDR1 is SNHLY and CDR2 FYNNEI. Trimming removed 9 bases from V and 0 bases from J; junction bases left unmatched: 1. The CDR3 extends over 13 amino acids. Expressed TCRB transcripts got sequenced, as all isolated RNA was reverse transcribed. Sequencing of naive, central memory and regulatory T cell samples gave an average of approximately 3.5 million reads. Assay: immunoSEQ multiplex PCR; the TCRdb copy retains only in-frame clones and omits some. The repertoire holds about 140,000 clones, 9.5% to 10% seen once, with 0.65% in the top ten. This record belongs to a study of beta chain features in type 1 diabetes. Broader study findings: Insertions at VDJ junctions were less frequent in type 1 diabetes patients. These patients also deleted more nucleotides at the same junctions. PCR may have favored shorter templates equally in patients and controls. Patients showed naive, central memory and Treg TCRB repertoires that appeared more similar than those of healthy donors.

This sequence originates from a woman between 35 and 50 years old in good health. V is TRBV2 and J is TRBJ2-3; 9 nucleotides match TRBD1. The sample consisted of central memory CD4+ T cells from blood. CDR3 in amino acids: CARGTGSTDTQYF. CDR3 DNA: TGTGCCAGGGGGACAGGGAGCACAGATACGCAGTATTTT. The full variable domain, rest sourced from reference TRBV2 and TRBJ2-3, is EPEVTQTPSHQVTQMGQEVILRCVPISNHLYFYWYRQILGQKVEFLVSFYNNEISEKSEIFDDQFSVERPDGSNFTLKIRSTKLEDSAMYFCARGTGSTDTQYFGPGTRLTVL.